This TCR beta chain was profiled in a study of blood T cell repertoires in COVID-19. Overall study: Acute-phase and convalescent COVID-19 samples originated in the United States, Italy and Spain. T cells, B-cell-depleted T cells, or PBMCs provided the cDNA or gDNA that served as material.

In the original workflow: From reference gene primer amplification, estimates of nucleated cell counts were derived. The assay was immunoSEQ multiplex PCR, and TCRdb's table has in-frame clones only and misses some. D and trimming come from the DNA, and the V and J calls and clone size come from that table. This repertoire shows 250,000 to 300,000 clones, under 90% found once; its top ten account for around 2.1%. V lost 6 bases and J lost 6, with 15 bases in between. The CDR3 spans 13 residues. In germline, CDR1 is DFQATT, CDR2 SNEGSKA (reference sequence). This clone has a single count. The clonotype originates from a man aged 45-65 years with acute or convalescent COVID-19. Sequenced material: peripheral blood. The chain couples TRBV20-1 to TRBJ1-5, with a possible D match to TRBD1 (5 bases). This CDR3 reads CSASGTLGQPQHF. The CDR3 DNA follows: TGCAGTGCCAGTGGGACTCTAGGTCAGCCCCAGCATTTT.